This T cell receptor (beta chain) was captured by sequencing in a study of CD4 T cell repertoires in COVID-19. V lost 5 bases and J lost 5; bases outside the gene matches: 4. The CDR3 is 13 residues long. Germline CDR1 and CDR2: MNHEY and SVGAGI. This table comes from immunoSEQ multiplex PCR, and its TCRdb copy is limited to in-frame clones, with some not included. The table has more than 65,000 clones, about four fifths seen once. The receptor's source is a human donor who had COVID-19. The source material was CD4+ T cells from peripheral blood, sampled after recovery from COVID-19. The J gene is TRBJ1-2, the V gene TRBV6-5; 8 nucleotides agree with TRBD1. The CDR3 protein is CASSQDREYGYTF. In nucleotides, the CDR3 is TGTGCCAGCAGTCAGGACAGGGAGTATGGCTACACCTTC.